One sample yielded the 13 T cell receptor beta chains listed below, sequenced in a study of cytomegalovirus exposure and HLA in healthy donors. Libraries were prepared by immunoSEQ multiplex PCR; TCRdb keeps only in-frame clonotypes and omits some of them. This table holds about 220,000 clones, roughly 89% found once. The specimen was PBMCs. These receptors all stem from a man aged 18 to 30 in good health and CMV-seronegative.

The CDR3: CASSFNRDRQETQYF. The CDR3 DNA sequence: TGTGCCAGCAGCTTCAACCGGGACAGACAAGAGACCCAGTACTTC. The chain joins TRBV7-9 to TRBJ2-5, with TRBD1 identical over 7 bases. The CDR3 extends over 15 amino acids. J gave up 2 bases and V 3 bases, and 6 bases lay outside the gene matches. Germline V gene sequence: CDR1 SEHNR, CDR2 FQNEAQ (reference sequence).

This chain uses TRBV28 with TRBJ2-5; 7 bases agree with TRBD2. The V gene's germline CDR1 is MDHEN and CDR2 SYDVKM. This CDR3 is 13 amino acids long. Unmatched junction bases numbered 0, after V lost 2 bases and J lost 3 bases. The CDR3 DNA reads TGTGCCAGCAGTTTACGGGGGGAAGAGACCCAGTACTTC. Translating it yields CASSLRGEETQYF.

This chain joins TRBV6-5 and TRBJ1-2; D is perhaps TRBD1 (6 bases). Trimming took 7 bases from V and 7 from J, leaving 19 bases between them. CDR1 is MNHEY, CDR2 SVGAGI, per germline. The CDR3 runs to 14 residues. The chain's CDR3 is CASTVRGAVSGYTF. The CDR3 DNA follows: TGTGCCAGCACTGTCCGGGGGGCCGTCAGTGGCTACACCTTC.

The rearrangement joins TRBV19 to TRBJ2-7; tentative D call: TRBD1 (5 bases). The CDR3 has 17 residues. Germline CDR1 is LNHDA and CDR2 is SQIVND (reference sequence). V dropped 3 bases and J dropped 0 bases, with 18 bases sitting between them. The CDR3 DNA follows: TGTGCCAGTAGTATGTGGGGTGGGGCAGAGAGCTCCTACGAGCAGTACTTC. This encodes CASSMWGGAESSYEQYF.

Only one count was recorded for this clone. The CDR3 protein is CASRGQANTGELFF. In DNA, the CDR3 is TGTGCCAGCAGGGGTCAGGCCAACACCGGGGAGCTGTTTTTT. The V gene is TRBV7-6, the J gene TRBJ2-2; D is undetermined. This CDR3 is 14 amino acids long. V lost 6 bases and J lost 2, with 10 bases in between. Germline V gene sequence: CDR1 SGHVS, CDR2 FNYEAQ.

The chain recombines TRBV27 with TRBJ2-3; a weak D match, TRBD2 (5 bases). Germline CDR1 and CDR2: MNHEY and SMNVEV (reference sequence). The V end lost 3 bases, the J end lost 8 bases, and 9 bases lay between the germline ends. The CDR3 sequence is 12 residues long. The CDR3 here is CASSFTSGTQYF. CDR3 bases: TGTGCCAGCAGTTTTACCAGCGGTACGCAGTATTTT.

This chain connects TRBV5-4 to TRBJ2-1, with TRBD2 as a possible D gene (6 bases). Germline lookup yields CDR1 SGHNT and CDR2 YYREEE (reference sequence). Trimming took off 7 bases at V and 5 bases at J, with 13 bases between the two ends. The CDR3 loop spans 13 amino acids. CDR3 sequence reads: CASLGRGNNEQFF. CDR3 coding DNA: TGTGCCAGCCTCGGTCGGGGGAACAATGAGCAGTTCTTC.

Notes on this clone: This sample includes further DNA sequences coding for the same CDR3. The chain joins TRBV5-6 to TRBJ1-2, with D unclear. V was cut by 0 bases and J by 8 bases, with 14 bases left in between. Germline loops: CDR1 SGHDT, CDR2 YYEEEE. The CDR3 runs to 14 residues. The CDR3 DNA reads as TGTGCCAGCAGCTTGGACGGCGCGGGCCGAGGCTACACCTTC. Encoded protein: CASSLDGAGRGYTF.

The chain links TRBV9 to TRBJ1-1; 7 nucleotides match TRBD1. CDR1 SGDLS and CDR2 YYNGEE come from the germline V gene. This CDR3 comprises 12 residues. The junction had 6 bases not matched to a gene; V was cut back by 2 bases and J by 11 bases. CDR3 coding DNA: TGTGCCAGCAGCGTTTACAGGGGAGGCGCTTTCTTT. Translation: CASSVYRGGAFF.

V and J are TRBV2 and TRBJ1-1, with D unclear. The CDR3 extends over 13 amino acids. The germline gives CDR1 SNHLY, CDR2 FYNNEI. Trimming took off 4 bases at V and 7 bases at J, with 13 bases between the two ends. The CDR3 spells CASSGSGPFEAFF. The CDR3 region has the DNA TGTGCCAGCAGTGGGTCGGGTCCATTTGAAGCTTTCTTT.

The V and J genes are TRBV18 and TRBJ2-5; D remains unclear. Trimming removed 0 bases from V and 2 bases from J, with 4 bases in between. Germline V gene lookup returns CDR1 KGHSH and CDR2 LQKENI. The CDR3 is 13 amino acids. The CDR3 spells CASSPPSQETQYF. CDR3 in DNA: TGTGCCAGCTCACCACCATCTCAAGAGACCCAGTACTTC. The full variable domain, rest sourced from reference TRBV18 and TRBJ2-5, is NAGVMQNPRHLVRRRGQEARLRCSPMKGHSHVYWYRQLPEEGLKFMVYLQKENIIDESGMPKERFSAEFPKEGPSILRIQQVVRGDSAAYFCASSPPSQETQYFGPGTRLLVL.

The V gene is TRBV6-5, the J gene TRBJ1-2; D is perhaps TRBD1 (6 bases). Trimming pared 6 bases from V and 8 bases from J, leaving 16 bases between. The CDR3 length is 13 residues. Germline loops: CDR1 MNHEY, CDR2 SVGAGI. The CDR3 here is CASRKEQGGGYTF. Here the CDR3 DNA reads TGTGCCAGCAGAAAAGAACAGGGTGGAGGCTACACCTTC.

The chain joins TRBV5-4 to TRBJ1-1; a possible D gene is TRBD1 (5 bases). Trimming pared 4 bases from V and 1 base from J, leaving 11 bases between. Looked up from germline, CDR1 is SGHNT and CDR2 is YYREEE (reference sequence). The CDR3 extends over 14 amino acids. CDR3 sequence reads: CASSPNTGNTEAFF. The CDR3 DNA reads as TGTGCCAGCAGCCCGAATACAGGGAACACTGAAGCTTTCTTT.